This T cell receptor (beta chain) emerged from a study of cytomegalovirus exposure and HLA in healthy donors. Primers for the PCR totalled 60 Vbeta and 13 Jbeta. Method: immunoSEQ multiplex PCR; TCRdb's copy keeps in-frame clones and lacks some. Reported are 140,000 to 150,000 clones; the ten largest clones contain 0.96%. Comments on this clone: Its antigen remains unknown.

Germline CDR1 reads SGHDN; CDR2 reads FVKESK. V was shortened by 0 bases and J by 5 bases, with 10 bases between the two germline ends. The CDR3 is 14 amino acids. Findings of the study overall: A further, later analysis showed that HLA-associated TCR beta chains (compared with equally common others) were more clonally expanded. As a later analysis showed, several of the most significant clusters appeared to be linked to common viral pathogens.

Donors in the study were healthy people who gave bone marrow. The sequencing input was PBMCs. The TCR was taken from a male donor in good health and CMV-seronegative. The chain employs TRBV14 and TRBJ1-2; D ambiguous. The CDR3 region is CASSQDRHTYGYTF. In nucleotides, the CDR3 is TGTGCCAGCAGCCAAGACAGGCATACGTATGGCTACACCTTC.